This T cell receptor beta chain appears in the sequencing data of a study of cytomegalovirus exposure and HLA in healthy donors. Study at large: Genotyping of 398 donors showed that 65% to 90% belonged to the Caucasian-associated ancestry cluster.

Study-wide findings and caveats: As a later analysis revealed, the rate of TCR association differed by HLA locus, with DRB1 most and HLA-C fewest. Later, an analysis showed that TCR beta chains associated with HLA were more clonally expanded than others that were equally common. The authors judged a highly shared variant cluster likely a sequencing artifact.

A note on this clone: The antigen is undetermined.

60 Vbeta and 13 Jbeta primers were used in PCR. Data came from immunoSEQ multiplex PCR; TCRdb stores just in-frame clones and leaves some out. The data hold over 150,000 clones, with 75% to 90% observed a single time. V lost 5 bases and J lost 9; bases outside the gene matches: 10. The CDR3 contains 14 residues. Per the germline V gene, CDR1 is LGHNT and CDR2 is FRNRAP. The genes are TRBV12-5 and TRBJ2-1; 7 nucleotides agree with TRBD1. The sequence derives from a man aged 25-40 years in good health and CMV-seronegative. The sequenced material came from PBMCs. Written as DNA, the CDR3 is TGTGCTAGTGGTCCCGGACAGGAAGGGGTTGAGCAGTTCTTC. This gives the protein CASGPGQEGVEQFF. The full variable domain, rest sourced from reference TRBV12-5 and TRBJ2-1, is DARVTQTPRHKVTEMGQEVTMRCQPILGHNTVFWYRQTMMQGLELLAYFRNRAPLDDSGMPKDRFSAEMPDATLATLKIQPSEPRDSAVYFCASGPGQEGVEQFFGPGTRLTVL.